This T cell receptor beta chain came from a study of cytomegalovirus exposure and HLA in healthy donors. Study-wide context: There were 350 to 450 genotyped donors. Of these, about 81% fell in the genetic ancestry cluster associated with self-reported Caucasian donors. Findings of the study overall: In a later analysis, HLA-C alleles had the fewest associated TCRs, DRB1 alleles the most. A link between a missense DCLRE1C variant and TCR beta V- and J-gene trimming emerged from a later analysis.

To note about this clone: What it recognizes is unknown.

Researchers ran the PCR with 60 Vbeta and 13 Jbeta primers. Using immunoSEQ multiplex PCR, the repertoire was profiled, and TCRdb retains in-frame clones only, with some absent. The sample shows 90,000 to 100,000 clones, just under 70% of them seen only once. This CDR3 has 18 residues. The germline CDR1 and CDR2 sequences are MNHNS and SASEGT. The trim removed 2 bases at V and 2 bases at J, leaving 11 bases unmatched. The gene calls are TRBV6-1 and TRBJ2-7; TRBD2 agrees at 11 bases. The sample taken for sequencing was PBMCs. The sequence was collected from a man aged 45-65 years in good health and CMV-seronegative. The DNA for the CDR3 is TGTGCCAGCAGTGAAAAATGGTGGGGTAGCGGGGGGGCCTACGAGCAGTACTTC. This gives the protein CASSEKWWGSGGAYEQYF.